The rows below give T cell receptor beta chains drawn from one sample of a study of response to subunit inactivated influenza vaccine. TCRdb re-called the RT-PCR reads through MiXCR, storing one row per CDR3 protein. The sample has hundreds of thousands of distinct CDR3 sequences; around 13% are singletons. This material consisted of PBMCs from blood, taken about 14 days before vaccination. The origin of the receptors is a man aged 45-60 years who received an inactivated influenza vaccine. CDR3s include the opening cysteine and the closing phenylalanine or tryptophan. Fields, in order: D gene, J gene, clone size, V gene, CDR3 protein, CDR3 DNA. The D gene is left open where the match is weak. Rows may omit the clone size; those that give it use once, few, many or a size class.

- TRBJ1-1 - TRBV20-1 CSALTAGTEAFF TGCAGTGCCTTGACAGCAGGCACTGAAGCTTTCTTT
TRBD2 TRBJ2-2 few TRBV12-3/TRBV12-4 CASSWVAGMNTGELFF TGTGCCAGCAGTTGGGTAGCGGGGATGAACACCGGGGAGCTGTTTTTT
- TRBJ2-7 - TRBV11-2 CASSPRDLVYYEQYF TGTGCCAGCAGCCCCAGGGACTTAGTATACTACGAGCAGTACTTC
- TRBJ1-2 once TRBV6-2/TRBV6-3 CASSYASTASNYGYTF TGTGCCAGCAGTTACGCCTCCACAGCTTCTAACTATGGCTACACCTTC
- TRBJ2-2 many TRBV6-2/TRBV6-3 CASKPPGSNTGELFF TGTGCCAGCAAACCCCCAGGTTCGAACACCGGGGAGCTGTTTTTT
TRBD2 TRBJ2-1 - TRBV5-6 CASSYWTSGSRYEQFF TGTGCCAGCAGCTACTGGACTAGCGGGAGTAGGTATGAGCAGTTCTTC
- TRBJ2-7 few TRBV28 CASSLLEVQYF TGTGCCAGCAGTTTGCTGGAGGTGCAGTACTTC
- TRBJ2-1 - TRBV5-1 CASSLVSETEQFF TGCGCCAGCAGCTTGGTATCGGAGACTGAGCAGTTCTTC
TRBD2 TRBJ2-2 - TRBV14 CASSQVLLAGVPGELFF TGTGCCAGCAGCCAAGTATTACTAGCGGGGGTCCCCGGGGAGCTGTTTTTT
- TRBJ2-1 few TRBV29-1 CSVGGPWRGEGNEQFF TGCAGCGTTGGGGGCCCATGGAGGGGTGAGGGCAATGAGCAGTTCTTC
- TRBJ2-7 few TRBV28 CASNQNGGSSSEQYF TGTGCCAGCAACCAAAACGGGGGATCGTCCAGTGAGCAGTACTTC
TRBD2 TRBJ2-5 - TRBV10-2 CASTGTSGAPRETQYF TGCGCCAGCACCGGGACTAGCGGGGCCCCCAGGGAGACCCAGTACTTC
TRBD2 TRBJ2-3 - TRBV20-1 CSAHQTTSRSTDTQYF TGCAGTGCTCACCAGACGACTAGCCGGAGCACAGATACGCAGTATTTT
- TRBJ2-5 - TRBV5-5 CASRPSRTTLGETQYF TGTGCCAGCAGACCTTCTCGGACGACTCTCGGAGAGACCCAGTACTTC
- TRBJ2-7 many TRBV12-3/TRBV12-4 CASSLNSEQYF TGTGCCAGCAGTTTGAATAGCGAGCAGTACTTC
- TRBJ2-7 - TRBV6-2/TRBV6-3 CASSYSVAVSSYEQYF TGTGCCAGCAGTTACAGCGTGGCAGTGAGCTCCTACGAGCAGTACTTC
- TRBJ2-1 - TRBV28 CASMAGLSYNEQFF TGTGCCAGCATGGCGGGATTATCCTACAATGAGCAGTTCTTC
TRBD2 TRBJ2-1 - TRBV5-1 CASSLRASGGEQFF TGCGCCAGCAGCTTAAGGGCTAGCGGGGGTGAGCAGTTCTTC
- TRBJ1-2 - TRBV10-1 CASSESRQPPGYTF TGCGCCAGCAGTGAAAGTCGACAGCCGCCGGGCTACACCTTC
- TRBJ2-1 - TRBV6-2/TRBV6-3 CASSYRGPYQQFF TGTGCCAGCAGTTACCGAGGACCCTACCAGCAGTTCTTC
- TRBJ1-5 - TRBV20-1 CSARWRGSNQPQHF TGCAGTGCTAGGTGGAGGGGGAGCAATCAGCCCCAGCATTTT
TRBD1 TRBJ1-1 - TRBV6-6 CASRGQDTEAFF TGTGCCAGCCGCGGACAGGACACTGAAGCTTTCTTT
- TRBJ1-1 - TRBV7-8 CASSFRTTGTEAFF TGTGCCAGCAGCTTCCGGACGACCGGGACTGAAGCTTTCTTT
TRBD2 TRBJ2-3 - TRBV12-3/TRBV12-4 CASSLAGGPSDTQYF TGTGCCAGCAGTTTAGCGGGAGGGCCGTCAGATACGCAGTATTTT
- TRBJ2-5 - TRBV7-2 CASSPTRNSGTQYF TGTGCCAGCAGCCCAACTAGAAACTCGGGGACCCAGTACTTC
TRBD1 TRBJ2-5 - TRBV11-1 CASSLRGTTGGHQETQYF TGTGCCAGCAGCTTACGAGGAACGACAGGGGGTCACCAAGAGACCCAGTACTTC
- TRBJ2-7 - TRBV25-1 CASSEPRGQGVSEQYF TGTGCCAGCAGTGAGCCTCGGGGGCAGGGGGTCAGCGAGCAGTACTTC
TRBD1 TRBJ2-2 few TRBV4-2 CASSQTGVNTGELFF TGTGCCAGCAGCCAAACAGGGGTAAACACCGGGGAGCTGTTTTTT
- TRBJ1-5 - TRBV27 CASSLHAGNQPQHF TGTGCCAGCAGTTTACATGCGGGCAATCAGCCCCAGCATTTT
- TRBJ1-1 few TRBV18 CASSPGAANTEAFF TGTGCCAGCTCACCAGGGGCAGCGAACACTGAAGCTTTCTTT
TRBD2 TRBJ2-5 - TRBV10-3 CAISSGSVETQYF TGTGCCATCAGTAGCGGGAGCGTTGAGACCCAGTACTTC
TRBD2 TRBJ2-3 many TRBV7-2 CASSPGGSGGLLTTDTQYF TGTGCCAGCAGCCCCGGGGGGAGCGGGGGCTTGCTAACAACAGATACGCAGTATTTT
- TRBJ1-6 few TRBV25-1 CASSEVAVSSPLHF TGTGCCAGCAGTGAGGTGGCAGTTAGTTCACCCCTCCACTTT
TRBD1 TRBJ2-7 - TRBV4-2 CASSQVTGGRSYEQYF TGTGCCAGCAGCCAAGTTACAGGGGGCAGGTCCTACGAGCAGTACTTC
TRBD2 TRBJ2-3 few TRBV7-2 CASSPSSGGVAQYF TGTGCCAGCAGCCCGTCTAGCGGGGGTGTCGCGCAGTATTTT
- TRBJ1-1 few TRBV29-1 CSVVKRGGEAFF TGCAGCGTTGTAAAGAGGGGAGGAGAAGCTTTCTTT
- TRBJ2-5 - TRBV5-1 CASRVETQETQYF TGCGCCAGCAGAGTGGAGACCCAAGAGACCCAGTACTTC
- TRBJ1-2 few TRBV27 CASSFGGGTRLYGYTF TGTGCCAGCAGTTTCGGCGGGGGAACCCGCCTTTATGGCTACACCTTC
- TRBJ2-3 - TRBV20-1 CSASAGTTDTQYF TGCAGTGCTAGCGCCGGGACCACAGATACGCAGTATTTT
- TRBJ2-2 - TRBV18 CASSRMEAQNTGELFF TGTGCCAGCTCACGAATGGAGGCCCAGAACACCGGGGAGCTGTTTTTT
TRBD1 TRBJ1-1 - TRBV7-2 CASSPRQGADTEAFF TGTGCCAGCAGCCCAAGACAGGGGGCTGACACTGAAGCTTTCTTT
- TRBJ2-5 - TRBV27 CASSLYTQETQYF TGTGCCAGCAGTTTATACACGCAAGAGACCCAGTACTTC
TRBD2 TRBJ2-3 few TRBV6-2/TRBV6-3 CASSYRFAGVLPSTDTQYF TGTGCCAGCAGTTACCGTTTTGCGGGAGTTCTTCCTAGCACAGATACGCAGTATTTT
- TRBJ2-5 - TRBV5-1 CASSLGQVANQETQYF TGCGCCAGCAGCTTGGGGCAGGTGGCGAACCAAGAGACCCAGTACTTC
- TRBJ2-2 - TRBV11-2 CASSLDLDGGRRELFF TGTGCCAGCAGCTTAGATTTGGACGGAGGGAGGCGGGAGCTGTTTTTT
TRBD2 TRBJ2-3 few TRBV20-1 CSARTISGLAGAKDTQYF TGCAGTGCTAGAACGATCTCGGGACTAGCGGGAGCTAAAGATACGCAGTATTTT
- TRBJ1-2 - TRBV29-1 CSVEDPSEGYTF TGCAGCGTTGAAGACCCCAGCGAGGGCTACACCTTC
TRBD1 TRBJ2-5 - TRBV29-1 CSVLTGGEYF TGCAGCGTTCTGACAGGGGGCGAGTACTTC
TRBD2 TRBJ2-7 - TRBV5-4 CASSFGTSGKYEQYF TGTGCCAGCAGCTTTGGGACTAGCGGGAAGTACGAGCAGTACTTC
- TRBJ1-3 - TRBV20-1 CSAGGGASGNTIYF TGCAGTGCCGGCGGCGGGGCCTCTGGAAACACCATATATTTT
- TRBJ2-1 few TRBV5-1 CASSLDAPYNEQFF TGCGCCAGCAGTTTGGATGCACCGTACAATGAGCAGTTCTTC
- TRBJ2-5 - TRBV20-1 CSASGPEGTQYF TGCAGTGCTAGCGGCCCCGAGGGTACCCAGTACTTC
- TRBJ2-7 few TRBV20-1 CSSIKRSSYEQYF TGCAGTTCAATTAAGAGATCGTCCTACGAGCAGTACTTC
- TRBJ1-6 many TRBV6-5 CASSYSTGRTYSPLHF TGTGCCAGCAGTTACTCAACCGGACGGACATATTCACCCCTCCACTTT
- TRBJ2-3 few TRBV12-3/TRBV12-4 CASTVGGKQEYF TGTGCCAGCACCGTAGGGGGGAAACAGGAGTATTTT
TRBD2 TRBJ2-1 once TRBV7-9 CASSPGTRGPEQFF TGTGCCAGCAGCCCCGGGACTAGAGGTCCTGAGCAGTTCTTC
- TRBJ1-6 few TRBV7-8 CASSFSGGYNSPLHF TGTGCCAGCAGCTTTTCCGGTGGTTATAATTCACCCCTCCACTTT
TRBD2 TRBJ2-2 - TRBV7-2 CASSLGTSGGRELFF TGTGCCAGCAGCCTGGGGACTAGCGGGGGAAGGGAGCTGTTTTTT
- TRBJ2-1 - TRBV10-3 CAISVNNEQFF TGTGCCATCAGTGTAAACAATGAGCAGTTCTTC
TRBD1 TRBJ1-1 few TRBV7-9 CASSFGQGLNTEAFF TGTGCCAGCAGCTTCGGACAGGGTTTGAACACTGAAGCTTTCTTT